The 28 T cell receptor beta chains below were found in one sample sequenced in a study of blood T cell repertoires in COVID-19. Generated by immunoSEQ multiplex PCR, the TCRdb table keeps only in-frame clones and is missing some. The data contain more than 95,000 clones, nearly 90% of them singletons. Sequencing was performed on peripheral blood. Receptor source: a man aged 45-65 years in a cohort sampled during active COVID-19.

The chain's CDR3 is CASSLLGGGLQETQYF. The CDR3 region has the DNA TGTGCCAGCAGCTTACTTGGCGGGGGCCTTCAAGAGACCCAGTACTTC. The gene calls are TRBV7-3 and TRBJ2-5; TRBD2 might be the D (7 bases). In germline, CDR1 is SGHTA, CDR2 FQGTGA. This CDR3 is 16 amino acids long. Trimming cost V 2 bases and J 2 bases, with 15 bases left between them.

V and J are TRBV19 and TRBJ1-5; D is unresolved. Trimming left V 10 bases short and J 0 bases short, with 10 bases between. This CDR3 comprises 13 residues. Germline V CDR1 and CDR2: LNHDA, SQIVND (reference sequence). The CDR3 sequence is CATEQYSNQPQHF. CDR3 coding DNA: TGTGCCACCGAGCAATATAGCAATCAGCCCCAGCATTTT. The full variable domain, completed using reference TRBV19 and TRBJ1-5, is DGGITQSPKYLFRKEGQNVTLSCEQNLNHDAMYWYRQDPGQGLRLIYYSQIVNDFQKGDIAEGYSVSREKKESFPLTVTSAQKNPTAFYLCATEQYSNQPQHFGDGTRLSIL.

A single count supports this clone. The J gene is TRBJ2-7, the V gene TRBV24-1; TRBD1 matches 7 bases. V lost 7 bases to trimming and J lost 7 bases; unmatched junction nucleotides: 12. The length of the CDR3 is 14 residues. The germline CDR1 and CDR2 sequences are KGHDR and SFDVKD. This CDR3 is CATSEGTEVSEQYF. DNA of the CDR3: TGTGCCACCAGCGAGGGGACAGAAGTTTCGGAGCAGTACTTC.

This chain links TRBV11-2 with TRBJ2-3, with 8 bases identical to TRBD2. Germline CDR1 reads SGHAT; CDR2 reads FQNNGV. After removal of 1 base from V and 5 bases from J, the junction contained 11 bases not matched to a gene. The CDR3 consists of 17 residues. The CDR3 DNA reads as TGTGCCAGCAGCTTAGGTGCGTCGGGGGGGGCCCGAGATACGCAGTATTTT. It specifies CASSLGASGGARDTQYF. The variable domain in full, completed from reference TRBV11-2 and TRBJ2-3, reads EAGVAQSPRYKIIEKRQSVAFWCNPISGHATLYWYQQILGQGPKLLIQFQNNGVVDDSQLPKDRFSAERLKGVDSTLKIQPAKLEDSAVYLCASSLGASGGARDTQYFGPGTRLTVL.

J is TRBJ2-1 and V is TRBV5-6; TRBD1 matches at 11 bases. The CDR3 contains 16 residues. Losses at the gene ends were 5 bases for V and 8 bases for J; bases not matched to a gene: 12. Germline V gives CDR1 SGHDT, CDR2 YYEEEE. CDR3 region: CASSPPGQGVRDEQFF. In DNA form, the CDR3 reads TGTGCCAGCAGTCCACCGGGACAGGGGGTGAGAGATGAGCAGTTCTTC.

The rearrangement links TRBV7-6 to TRBJ2-7; D is perhaps TRBD1 (6 bases). The CDR3 contains 16 residues. Trimming removed 5 bases from V and 3 bases from J, with 20 bases in between. CDR1 is SGHVS and CDR2 is FNYEAQ in the germline V gene. The DNA for the CDR3 is TGTGCCAGCAGCCCCTACCCCCGGACAGTTGGCTACGAGCAGTACTTC. It is translated as CASSPYPRTVGYEQYF.

The chain uses TRBV5-1 and TRBJ1-1; D possibly corresponds to TRBD1 (6 bases). The CDR3 has 13 residues. V was pared by 3 bases and J by 1 base, with 7 bases between. Germline-derived CDR1 and CDR2 are SGHRS and YFSETQ. Written as DNA, the CDR3 is TGCGCCAGCAGCTGGACAGCGAACACTGAAGCTTTCTTT. As protein: CASSWTANTEAFF.

The chain uses TRBV20-1 and TRBJ1-2; D possibly corresponds to TRBD1 (5 bases). V shed 3 bases and J shed 0 bases, with 14 bases lying between them. The CDR3 contains 15 residues. Germline CDR1 DFQATT, CDR2 SNEGSKA (reference sequence). CDR3 residues: CSASMASRANYGYTF. CDR3 DNA sequence: TGCAGTGCTAGTATGGCCAGCAGGGCTAACTATGGCTACACCTTC.

The chain is built from TRBV7-6 and TRBJ2-5; TRBD2 matches 13 bases. Trimming cost V 2 bases and J 5 bases; bases outside gene matches: 5. The CDR3 has 16 residues. Germline V lookup: CDR1 SGHVS, CDR2 FNYEAQ. This CDR3 is CASSLTSGGAYETQYF. CDR3 DNA sequence: TGTGCCAGCAGCTTAACTAGCGGGGGGGCCTATGAGACCCAGTACTTC.

V usage is TRBV19 and J usage is TRBJ2-6; 12 positions match TRBD1. With V trimmed by 4 bases and J by 3 bases, 7 bases remained unmatched. The CDR3 length is 18 residues. The germline V gene encodes CDR1 LNHDA and CDR2 SQIVND (reference sequence). Here the CDR3 reads CASSTRGQGARGANVLTF. The CDR3 coding sequence is TGTGCCAGTAGTACTAGGGGACAGGGGGCGCGTGGGGCCAACGTCCTGACTTTC. Based on the CDR3 plus reference TRBV19 and TRBJ2-6, the full variable domain is DGGITQSPKYLFRKEGQNVTLSCEQNLNHDAMYWYRQDPGQGLRLIYYSQIVNDFQKGDIAEGYSVSREKKESFPLTVTSAQKNPTAFYLCASSTRGQGARGANVLTFGAGSRLTVL.

The V gene is TRBV5-5, the J gene TRBJ2-2; 7 bases are shared with TRBD1. CDR3 length: 18 amino acids. Germline V gene data show CDR1 as SGHKS and CDR2 as YYEKEE (reference sequence). The trim removed 1 base at V and 7 bases at J, leaving 16 bases unmatched. This chain's CDR3 is CASSLSSRQGRGLGELFF. CDR3 in DNA: TGTGCCAGCAGCTTGAGTTCCCGACAGGGAAGAGGACTCGGGGAGCTGTTTTTT.

This sequence joins TRBV25-1 and TRBJ2-7, with a weak D call TRBD2 (7 bases). CDR1 MGHDK and CDR2 SYGVNS come from the germline V gene. Trimming pared 1 base from V and 10 bases from J, leaving 23 bases between. The CDR3 has 16 amino acids. The CDR3 nucleotides are TGTGCCAGCAGTGAATCGCGGGGGCAGGGTAGATCAGGACAGTACGTC. Protein: CASSESRGQGRSGQYV.

The chain employs TRBV11-2 and TRBJ2-6; no clear D. CDR1 is SGHAT, CDR2 FQNNGV, per germline. The CDR3 consists of 15 residues. V was trimmed by 0 bases and J by 0 bases, leaving 3 bases between them. The CDR3, as DNA: TGTGCCAGCAGCTTAGACATCTCTGGGGCCAACGTCCTGACTTTC. Protein: CASSLDISGANVLTF.

This chain uses TRBV18 with TRBJ1-6; 7 bases are shared with TRBD1. The CDR3 spans 15 residues. V shed 6 bases, J shed 7 bases, and the junction held 9 bases outside the gene matches. From germline, CDR1 is KGHSH and CDR2 LQKENI. The chain's CDR3 is CASSPFGTENSPLHF. The CDR3 nucleotides are TGTGCCAGCTCGCCGTTCGGGACAGAAAATTCACCCCTCCACTTT.

The gene calls are TRBV10-3 and TRBJ1-1; 7 bases match TRBD1. The CDR3 loop spans 14 amino acids. The V gene's germline CDR1 is ENHRY and CDR2 SYGVKD. With V trimmed by 4 bases and J by 1 base, 3 bases remained unmatched. CDR3 sequence (DNA): TGTGCCATCAGTGGACAGGGTCGGAACACTGAAGCTTTCTTT. Translation gives CAISGQGRNTEAFF.

Concerning this clone: Other DNA sequences in the sample encode the same CDR3. CDR3 in DNA: TGCGCCAGCAGCCAAGATTCGTCGAACACCGGGGAGCTGTTTTTT. Its translation is CASSQDSSNTGELFF. This sequence joins TRBV4-1 and TRBJ2-2; no clear D gene. The V end lost 0 bases, the J end lost 0 bases, and 5 bases lay between the germline ends. This CDR3 contains 15 residues. Germline CDR1 and CDR2: MGHRA and YSYEKL.

J is TRBJ2-7 and V is TRBV6-5, with 8 bases identical to TRBD1. J gave up 0 bases and V 6 bases, and 7 bases lay outside the gene matches. The germline CDR1 and CDR2 sequences are MNHEY and SVGAGI. This CDR3 has 15 amino acids. The CDR3 is CASRADRGSSYEQYV. CDR3 coding DNA: TGTGCCAGCAGGGCAGACAGGGGTAGCTCCTACGAGCAGTACGTC.

DNA for the CDR3: TGTGCCAGCAGCCCAGGACAGGGGACACAAGAGACCCAGTACTTC. It yields the protein CASSPGQGTQETQYF. The gene calls are TRBV9 and TRBJ2-5; 9 bases match TRBD1. J gave up 2 bases and V 4 bases, and 6 bases lay outside the gene matches. Germline V CDR1 and CDR2: SGDLS, YYNGEE. The CDR3 totals 15 residues.

The chain uses TRBV11-1 and TRBJ1-2, with no clear D. Trimming removed 5 bases from V and 2 bases from J, with 12 bases in between. The CDR3 length is 14 residues. Germline V gene lookup returns CDR1 SGHAT and CDR2 FQDESV (reference sequence). CDR3 bases: TGTGCCAGCAGCGACCGACTGTCGAACTATGGCTACACCTTC. It encodes CASSDRLSNYGYTF.

The gene calls are TRBV7-9 and TRBJ2-5; 7 bases are shared with TRBD1. Per the germline V gene, CDR1 is SEHNR and CDR2 is FQNEAQ (reference sequence). This CDR3 spans 13 amino acids. V gave up 1 base and J gave up 4 bases; unmatched junction bases: 0. In DNA form, the CDR3 reads TGTGCCAGCAGCTTAGACAGGGGAGAGACCCAGTACTTC. Protein product: CASSLDRGETQYF.

The chain is built from TRBV6-5 and TRBJ1-1; D unclear. Germline-derived CDR1 and CDR2 are MNHEY and SVGAGI. The CDR3 spans 13 residues. Trimming shortened V by 6 bases and J by 7 bases, and 15 bases separated the two germline ends. This CDR3 is CASSRRSGNEAFF. The CDR3 coding sequence is TGTGCCAGCAGCCGCAGGTCAGGTAATGAAGCTTTCTTT.

The J gene is TRBJ2-5, the V gene TRBV11-3, with unresolved D. V dropped 3 bases and J dropped 3 bases, with 8 bases sitting between them. The CDR3 extends over 13 amino acids. CDR1 is SGHNT, CDR2 YENEEA, per germline. Here the CDR3 DNA reads TGTGCCAGCAGCTTTGGCAGGAAAGAGACCCAGTACTTC. As protein: CASSFGRKETQYF. Complete variable domain (other parts from reference TRBV11-3 and TRBJ2-5): EAGVVQSPRYKIIEKKQPVAFWCNPISGHNTLYWYLQNLGQGPELLIRYENEEAVDDSQLPKDRFSAERLKGVDSTLKIQPAELGDSAVYLCASSFGRKETQYFGPGTRLLVL.

This sequence joins TRBV4-1 and TRBJ1-2, with a weak D call TRBD1 (5 bases). V was pared by 0 bases and J by 4 bases, with 12 bases between. Per the germline V gene, CDR1 is MGHRA and CDR2 is YSYEKL. The CDR3 covers 15 residues. CDR3 DNA sequence: TGCGCCAGCAGCCAAGAGATGGACAAGATCTATGGCTACACCTTC. Amino acid sequence: CASSQEMDKIYGYTF.

CDR3 nucleotide sequence: TGTGCCAGCAGTTCACAGGGACGGAACACTGAAGCTTTCTTT. It specifies CASSSQGRNTEAFF. The chain employs TRBV11-1 and TRBJ1-1; tentatively, D is TRBD1 (6 bases). The CDR3 runs 14 residues. Germline V gene lookup returns CDR1 SGHAT and CDR2 FQDESV (reference sequence). V lost 6 bases and J lost 1, with 12 bases in between.

This clone was picked up one time. V and J are TRBV7-9 and TRBJ1-5; no reliable D call. Between the trimmed V and J ends, which lost 5 bases and 3 bases, there was a span of 11 bases. The CDR3 has 14 amino acids. The germline V gene encodes CDR1 SEHNR and CDR2 FQNEAQ (reference sequence). CDR3 DNA sequence: TGTGCCAGCAGCCCCGACTCCTACAATCAGCCCCAGCATTTT. The encoded protein is CASSPDSYNQPQHF.

This chain joins TRBV11-3 and TRBJ1-6; 9 nucleotides agree with TRBD1. The CDR3 contains 17 residues. The V segment lost 5 bases and the J segment 7 bases; nucleotides outside the gene matches: 12. Germline-derived CDR1 and CDR2 are SGHNT and YENEEA. In DNA form, the CDR3 reads TGTGCCAGCAGCCCCCACTCCGGGACAGGGCGCAATTCACCCCTCCACTTT. Its translation: CASSPHSGTGRNSPLHF.

The J gene is TRBJ1-3, the V gene TRBV5-5; tentative D call: TRBD1 (5 bases). The CDR3 length is 13 residues. Trimming left V 2 bases short and J 8 bases short, with 11 bases between. CDR1 is SGHKS, CDR2 YYEKEE, per germline (reference sequence). The CDR3 DNA follows: TGTGCCAGCAGCTTTGGGGCTACGGACACCATATATTTT. Translation gives CASSFGATDTIYF.

The genes are TRBV6-2 or TRBV6-3 and TRBJ1-1, with D uncertain. V lost 3 bases and J lost 5, with 7 bases in between. This CDR3 is built from 12 residues. CDR1 is MNHEY, CDR2 SVGEGT, per germline. The DNA of the CDR3 is TGTGCCAGCAGTTATGGCGGGACTGAAGCTTTCTTT. Encoded protein: CASSYGGTEAFF.